The T cell receptor (beta chain) under discussion was sequenced for a study of cytomegalovirus exposure and HLA in healthy donors. A word on this clone: At one of its ends the junction is not consistent with the germline gene, which may arise from a read error.

PCR employed 60 Vbeta and 13 Jbeta primers. The protocol was immunoSEQ multiplex PCR, while the TCRdb copy is restricted to in-frame clones and leaves out a portion. The top ten clones hold 20% of a sample with approximately 120,000 clones, 75% to 90% of them seen once. Germline CDR1 and CDR2: MDHEN and SYDVKM. There are 17 residues in the CDR3. Sequences were obtained from PBMCs. The origin of this receptor is a man younger than 30 in good health and CMV-seropositive. The chain uses TRBV28 and TRBJ2-6; possibly TRBD1 for D (5 bases). The DNA for the CDR3 is TGTGTCAGCAGTTTAATAATAGGGGCGCAGGGGGCCAACGTCCTGACTTTC. Its protein is CVSSLIIGAQGANVLTF.